The sequence of this TCR beta chain was determined in a study of CD8+ T cells in alopecia areata. Cells from pooled cutaneous lymph nodes were sorted by CD4, CD8alpha, NKG2D, NKG2ACE and other markers. Reverse transcription of extracted RNA yielded cDNA, which provided the sequencing template. TCRdb's copy holds only in-frame clones and misses some; the assay was immunoSEQ multiplex PCR. This sample comprises 250,000 or so clones, none seen once only. Points on this clone: This may come from a read error, since a much larger clone is one base off. Mouse germline and gene names are used. Other DNA sequences of this sample code for an identical CDR3.

Sample: CD4+ T cells sorted from a lymph node. This receptor was identified in a C3H/HeJ mouse with alopecia areata. Strain haplotype (MHC): H2-k.

The CDR3 sequence is CASSPGQGNTLYF. CDR3 DNA (partial): TGTGCCAGCAGCCCGGGACAGGGGAAC. The gene calls are TRBV5 and TRBJ2-4; 10 nucleotides line up with TRBD1. The read stops 4 residues short of the end of the CDR3; the missing end is completed from the germline J gene. The V gene's germline CDR1 is LGHNA and CDR2 YNLKQL (reference sequence). The CDR3 length is 13 residues.